This T cell receptor beta chain appears in the sequencing data of a study of regulatory T cells in long-lasting Graves disease. Across the whole study: Less than 3 months of antithyroid drugs had been taken by newly diagnosed Graves' patients.

As to time point: newly diagnosed GD, antithyroid drugs for less than 3 months. Construction of the TCR library relied on RNA isolated from PBMCs. The collection involved drawing about 8.2 milliliters of peripheral blood into EDTA tubes. Overall study findings and caveats: Favoring TRBV28, TRBJ1-2 and TRBJ2-5 was a feature seen in persistent disease.

The germline V gene encodes CDR1 MNHEY and CDR2 SVGEGT. The CDR3 is made up of 15 amino acids. After removal of 3 bases from V and 4 bases from J, the junction contained 6 bases not matched to a gene. Notes on this clonotype: Its antigen is currently unknown.

Through Arm-PCR of CDR3 regions and iRepertoire HTBI primers, TCR beta libraries were built. TCRdb re-derived calls from the multiplex PCR reads in MiXCR, one entry per CDR3 protein. Among 550,000 or so distinct CDR3 sequences listed, approximately 12% were seen once. The same data also went into a second study, on T cells in Graves' hyperthyroidism and ophthalmopathy. In that study: Ophthalmopathy, which appeared later, was predicted by the model a median approximately 6 months before onset.

V usage is TRBV6-2 or TRBV6-3 and J usage is TRBJ2-1, with TRBD1 matching over 7 bases. Here the sequenced sample was peripheral blood mononuclear cells (PBMCs), taken at new diagnosis, from a patient treated with antithyroid drugs. The sequence derives from a woman in her 30s with Graves disease. This chain's CDR3 is CASSYRTGAYNEQFF. CDR3 sequence (DNA): TGTGCCAGCAGTTATAGAACAGGGGCATACAATGAGCAGTTCTTC.